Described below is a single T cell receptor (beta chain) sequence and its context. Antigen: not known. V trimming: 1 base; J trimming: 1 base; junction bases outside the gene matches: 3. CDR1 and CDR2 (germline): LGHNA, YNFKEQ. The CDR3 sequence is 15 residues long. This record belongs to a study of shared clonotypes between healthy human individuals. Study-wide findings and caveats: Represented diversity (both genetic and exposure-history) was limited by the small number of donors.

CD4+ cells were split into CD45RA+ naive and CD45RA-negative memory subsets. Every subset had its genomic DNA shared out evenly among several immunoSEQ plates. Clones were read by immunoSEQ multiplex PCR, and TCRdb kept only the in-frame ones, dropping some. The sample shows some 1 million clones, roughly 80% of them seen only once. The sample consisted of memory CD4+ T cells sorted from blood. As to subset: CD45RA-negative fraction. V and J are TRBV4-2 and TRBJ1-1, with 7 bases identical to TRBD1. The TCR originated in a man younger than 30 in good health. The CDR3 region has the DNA TGTGCCAGCAGCCAAGTCAACAGGGGGAACACTGAAGCTTTCTTT. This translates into CASSQVNRGNTEAFF.